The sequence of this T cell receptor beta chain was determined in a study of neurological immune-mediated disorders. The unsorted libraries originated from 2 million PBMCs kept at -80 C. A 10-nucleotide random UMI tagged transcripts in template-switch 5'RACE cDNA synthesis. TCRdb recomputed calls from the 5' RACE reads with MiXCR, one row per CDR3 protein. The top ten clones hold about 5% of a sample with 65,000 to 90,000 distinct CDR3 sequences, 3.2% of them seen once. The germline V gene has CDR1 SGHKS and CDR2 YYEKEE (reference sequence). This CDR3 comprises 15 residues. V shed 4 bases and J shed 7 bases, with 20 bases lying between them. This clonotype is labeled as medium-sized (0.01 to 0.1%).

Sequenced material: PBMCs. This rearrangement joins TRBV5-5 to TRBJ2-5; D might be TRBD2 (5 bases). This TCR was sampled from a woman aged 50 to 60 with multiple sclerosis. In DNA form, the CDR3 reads TGTGCCAGCAGCCGGGGAATGGGATCCAAGATGACCCAGTACTTC. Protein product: CASSRGMGSKMTQYF.